This is a list of T cell receptor beta chains from one sample in a study of post-analysis software for immune sequencing data. MiXCR was run by TCRdb on the PCR reads, yielding one entry per CDR3 protein. The table has fewer than 850,000 distinct CDR3 sequences, less than 35% seen once. The sample consisted of blood. The source is a girl under 18 with multiple sclerosis. The CDR3 runs from the conserved cysteine through the conserved F or W. A D gene is named only where the DNA matches it firmly. For some rows the clone size is stated as once, few or many, or as a class when expanded; others skip it.

TGTGCCAGCAGCTTGTATGCGACAGGCGCGGGGGATGGGCCCCAGCATTTT CASSLYATGAGDGPQHF TRBJ1-5 . . TRBV7-2
TGTGCCAGCAGTGGCGCAGGGGATACGCAGTATTTT CASSGAGDTQYF TRBJ2-3 many . TRBV6-5
TGTGCCAGCACCGGCCGTCCCCGGGTCGCCGGCTTCATGAACACTGAAGCTTTCTTT CASTGRPRVAGFMNTEAFF TRBJ1-1 . . TRBV7-8
TGTGCCAGCAGCCAGCGGGGGGGCGGGGAGCCCCAGCATTTT CASSQRGGGEPQHF TRBJ1-5 . . TRBV3-1
TGTGCCACCAGTCTCCGCGGCCTCAATTCACCCCTCCACTTT CATSLRGLNSPLHF TRBJ1-6 many . TRBV15
TGCAGCGTGCCCCGGGAGAACCGCAATGAGCAGTTCTTC CSVPRENRNEQFF TRBJ2-1 many . TRBV29-1
TGTGCCAGCAGCAACCCGGGACAGGGAGCTCTGGAGACCCAGTACTTC CASSNPGQGALETQYF TRBJ2-5 many TRBD1 TRBV7-8
TGTGCCAGCAGCGGGGTGACCCAGGGTGGGGAGACCCAGTACTTC CASSGVTQGGETQYF TRBJ2-5 few . TRBV3-1
TGTGCCAGCAGTCCCCGGGGTAGCGGTCCCTACGAGCAGTACTTC CASSPRGSGPYEQYF TRBJ2-7 few . TRBV28
TGTGCCAGCACAGCGGGACAGCCTTATAGCAATCAGCCCCAGCATTTT CASTAGQPYSNQPQHF TRBJ1-5 . TRBD1 TRBV12-3/TRBV12-4
TGCAGTGCTAGATATCCGGTCCGGACCACCGACGAGCAGTACTTC CSARYPVRTTDEQYF TRBJ2-7 few . TRBV20-1
TGTGCCAGCAGCCTAAAGCGGAATTATGTGCTGTTCTTC CASSLKRNYVLFF TRBJ2-1 . . TRBV7-9
TGCAGTGCAAGGGGGGTTATGAACACTGAAGCTTTCTTT CSARGVMNTEAFF TRBJ1-1 . . TRBV20-1
TGCAGCGCAGACAGGGCCAGCTCCTACAATGAGCAGTTCTTC CSADRASSYNEQFF TRBJ2-1 few TRBD1 TRBV29-1
TGCAGCGTTGATGGGCAAACTTCCTACGAGCAGTACTTC CSVDGQTSYEQYF TRBJ2-7 few . TRBV29-1
TGTGCCAGCAGGCCTCGCCAGTCTTATAGCAATCAGCCCCAGCATTTT CASRPRQSYSNQPQHF TRBJ1-5 few . TRBV6-5
TGTGCCAGCAGCGCCCGGGGCCTACGGGGGTTGCCAGATACGCAGTATTTT CASSARGLRGLPDTQYF TRBJ2-3 few . TRBV9
TGTGCCAGCAGTTTAGGAACCGGGACAGGGGTTGGCTACACCTTC CASSLGTGTGVGYTF TRBJ1-2 . TRBD1 TRBV12-3/TRBV12-4
TGCAGTGCTAGAGACGCGGGAGCCTACAATGAGCAGTTCTTC CSARDAGAYNEQFF TRBJ2-1 few TRBD2 TRBV20-1
TGTGCCACCAGCCGCGGGAGCCGCGGAGATGAGCAGTTCTTC CATSRGSRGDEQFF TRBJ2-1 . TRBD2 TRBV15
TGTGCCAGCAGCTTAGTCCTAGGCGTGGCGTCCGAGCAGTACTTC CASSLVLGVASEQYF TRBJ2-7 few . TRBV7-2
TGTGCCAGCAGTTTTCCCCGGGGGCAAGAGACCCAGTACTTC CASSFPRGQETQYF TRBJ2-5 few . TRBV28
TGTGCCAGCAGTTTAGTATACCCGGAGACCCAGTACTTC CASSLVYPETQYF TRBJ2-5 . . TRBV28
TGTGCCAGCAGCCGGTACTCGATCGGGGTTAACACTGAAGCTTTCTTT CASSRYSIGVNTEAFF TRBJ1-1 . . TRBV7-2
TGTGCCAGCAGCAAGAGAGGCGGAGCGGGAGTGGGAGAGCAGTACTTC CASSKRGGAGVGEQYF TRBJ2-7 . TRBD2 TRBV9
TGTGCCAGCAGCCAGGTGACTAGCGGGAAGGCCACGCAGTATTTT CASSQVTSGKATQYF TRBJ2-3 . TRBD2 TRBV3-1
TGTGCCAGCAACACAGCGGGCCAGACCTACAATGAGCAGTTCTTC CASNTAGQTYNEQFF TRBJ2-1 few . TRBV12-3/TRBV12-4
TGTGCCAGCAGGCGACTCCAGGGTGGTGATAGCAATCAGCCCCAGCATTTT CASRRLQGGDSNQPQHF TRBJ1-5 . . TRBV6-2/TRBV6-3
TGCAGTGCTAGACAGGGTTTCGTGAACATTCAGTACTTC CSARQGFVNIQYF TRBJ2-4 once . TRBV20-1
TGTGCCAGCCAAAAACAGGGGGCGTACAATGAGCAGTTCTTC CASQKQGAYNEQFF TRBJ2-1 few TRBD1 TRBV25-1
TGTGCCAGCGGTAACCCTAGCGGGACGTCAGATACGCAGTATTTT CASGNPSGTSDTQYF TRBJ2-3 . TRBD2 TRBV7-2
TGTGCCAGCAGCCAAGACGTGGGAAGCGAGCAGTACTTC CASSQDVGSEQYF TRBJ2-7 . . TRBV3-1
TGCGCCAGCAGCTTGGGGTTTGGAGATACGCAGTATTTT CASSLGFGDTQYF TRBJ2-3 few . TRBV5-1
TGTGCCAGCAGTGCAATGGCGGATTTTTACCTTGAAGCTTTCTTT CASSAMADFYLEAFF TRBJ1-1 few . TRBV7-2
TGCGCCAGCAGCTTGCATCCAGGGGAGAACACTGAAGCTTTCTTT CASSLHPGENTEAFF TRBJ1-1 . . TRBV5-1
TGCAGTGCTACGGGAGGACCCCAAGAGACCCAGTACTTC CSATGGPQETQYF TRBJ2-5 . TRBD2 TRBV20-1
TGTGCTAGTGGTTTGGAGGGAGGACACACTGAAGCTTTCTTT CASGLEGGHTEAFF TRBJ1-1 . . TRBV12-5
TGCAGCGTTGTTGGTAGCGGGAGGGTAGGAGAGCAGTTCTTC CSVVGSGRVGEQFF TRBJ2-1 . TRBD2 TRBV29-1
TGCGCCAGCAGCTTGGAGGTAGACTACCCCACAGATACGCAGTATTTT CASSLEVDYPTDTQYF TRBJ2-3 . . TRBV5-1
TGTGCCAGCAGTTTGTCGGGACGTGCCTATGGCTACACCTTC CASSLSGRAYGYTF TRBJ1-2 . . TRBV27
TGCAGTGCTAGAGACGGGCCGGGGGCCGCACATGAGCAGTTCTTC CSARDGPGAAHEQFF TRBJ2-1 . . TRBV20-1
TGTGCCAGCAGTGCTGCACCGGCGGGGACTGAAGCTTTCTTT CASSAAPAGTEAFF TRBJ1-1 . . TRBV6-4
TGCGCCAGCAGCTTGGGGGCAGGGGCCGACCCGGCTAATGAAAAACTGTTTTTT CASSLGAGADPANEKLFF TRBJ1-4 few . TRBV5-1
TGTGCCAGCTCAGTTACCATTTATGCCGAGCAGTACTTC CASSVTIYAEQYF TRBJ2-7 once . TRBV6-5
TGTGCCAGCAGCCCCTGGGGGGGCTCGGGGAATGGCTACACCTTC CASSPWGGSGNGYTF TRBJ1-2 . . TRBV12-3/TRBV12-4
TGCAGTGCTAGCGTCCCCGGCAATCAGCCCCAGCATTTT CSASVPGNQPQHF TRBJ1-5 many . TRBV20-1
TGCAGTGCAAATAGCGGGAGCGGAGGTTTAGATACGCAGTATTTT CSANSGSGGLDTQYF TRBJ2-3 few TRBD2 TRBV20-1
TGTGCCAGCAGCCCACAGGGGCGCAACACCGGGGAGCTGTTTTTT CASSPQGRNTGELFF TRBJ2-2 . TRBD1 TRBV7-2
TGTGCCAGCAGCGCTGGGACTAGCGGGAGCCATGAGCAGTACTTC CASSAGTSGSHEQYF TRBJ2-5 . TRBD2 TRBV7-2
TGCGCCAGCAGCCAGGGTAGCCCTCCGCTAGATACGCAGTATTTT CASSQGSPPLDTQYF TRBJ2-3 . . TRBV4-3
TGTGCTAGTGCCCCAAACAGAGGAGCCACCGGGGAGCTGTTTTTT CASAPNRGATGELFF TRBJ2-2 . . TRBV12-5
TGTGCCAGCAGCCGGGCCAGGGACACTGAAGCTTTCTTT CASSRARDTEAFF TRBJ1-1 . . TRBV12-3/TRBV12-4
TGCGCCAGCAGCCAAGAAAACAGGGTGGACTATGGCTACACCTTC CASSQENRVDYGYTF TRBJ1-2 . . TRBV4-3
TGCAGCGTTGAATTCCTAGCGAAGGAGACCCAGTACTTC CSVEFLAKETQYF TRBJ2-5 . . TRBV29-1
TGTGCCAGCAGCCCCCCGGGACGCCTCTTCTACGAGCAGTACTTC CASSPPGRLFYEQYF TRBJ2-7 few . TRBV12-3/TRBV12-4